These T cell receptor beta chains were read from a single sample in a study of T cell responses to AZD1222 COVID-19 vaccine. Measured with immunoSEQ multiplex PCR; TCRdb has only the in-frame clones, and not every one. The table includes 150,000 to 200,000 clones, more than 90% detected once. The source material was peripheral blood, sampled on day 0 of AZD1222 vaccination. Receptor source: an adult in good health. Each CDR3 is given with its conserved first and last residue. Fields, in order: J gene, D gene, V gene, clone size, CDR3 DNA, CDR3 protein. D genes are given only for firm matches. Clone size is given for some rows only: seen once, a few or many times, or a class if the clone is expanded.

TRBJ1-1	NA	TRBV5-1	NA	TGCGCCAGCAGCTTGAACAGGCAGGAGAGCACTGAAGCTTTCTTT	CASSLNRQESTEAFF
TRBJ2-7	NA	TRBV6-4	once	TGTGCCAGCAGTGACGGGAACTCCTACGAGCAGTACTTC	CASSDGNSYEQYF
TRBJ2-7	NA	TRBV24-1	NA	TGTGCCACCAGTGCAACGGGCAGCTCCTACGAGCAGTACTTC	CATSATGSSYEQYF
TRBJ1-1	TRBD1	TRBV30	once	TGTGCCTGGGGAACAGGGGCTACTGAAGCTTTCTTT	CAWGTGATEAFF
TRBJ1-1	TRBD1	TRBV30	NA	TGTGCCTGGAGTCCGGGACAGGGGAACACTGAAGCTTTCTTT	CAWSPGQGNTEAFF
TRBJ2-5	TRBD2	TRBV5-6	NA	TGTGCCAGCAGCTGGCGGACTAGCGGGAACCAAGAGACCCAGTACTTC	CASSWRTSGNQETQYF
TRBJ1-4	NA	TRBV7-9	NA	TGTGCCAGCAGCCCACGGGCCGGCTTAGTAGTGAATGAAAAACTGTTTTTT	CASSPRAGLVVNEKLFF
TRBJ2-3	NA	TRBV19	NA	TGTGCCAGTAGTACAGGGCGTGGCGGTAGCACAGATACGCAGTATTTT	CASSTGRGGSTDTQYF
TRBJ2-1	NA	TRBV7-2	NA	TGTGCCAGCAGCCGGGACCCCTCGTCTAATGAGCAGTTCTTC	CASSRDPSSNEQFF
TRBJ2-1	NA	TRBV19	once	TGTGCCAGTAGGGGGCGGTTGTACAATGAGCAGTTCTTC	CASRGRLYNEQFF
TRBJ2-1	TRBD2	TRBV3-1/TRBV3-2	NA	TGTGCCAGCAGCCATTTCGGGAGGGCCGATGAGCAGTTCTTC	CASSHFGRADEQFF
TRBJ1-2	NA	TRBV6-4	NA	TGTGCCAGCAGTCCCACAGTAGGGGTTTCGAGCATGAGCTACACCTTC	CASSPTVGVSSMSYTF
TRBJ1-1	NA	TRBV21-1	NA	TGTGCCAGCAGCAAAGAAAGGGCCCTAATGAGGGGCCCGGAGGACACTGAAGCTTTCTTT	CASSKERALMRGPEDTEAFF
TRBJ2-2	NA	TRBV4-2	NA	TGTGCCAGCAGCCAAGGGGATTGGGAGATTCACACCGGGGAGCTGTTTTTT	CASSQGDWEIHTGELFF
TRBJ1-5	NA	TRBV6-1	NA	TGTGCCAGCAGTGAAGGCGCCCCTCAGCCCCAGCATTTT	CASSEGAPQPQHF
TRBJ1-1	TRBD1	TRBV4-1	NA	TGCGCCAGCAGCCTCGGACAGGGGGGAGGCACTGAAGCTTTCTTT	CASSLGQGGGTEAFF